This note documents a single T cell receptor (beta chain) sequence. The Seattle site enrolled patients during active infection and followed them longitudinally. The sample comes from a study of blood T cell repertoires in COVID-19. Study at large: T cells, B-cell-depleted T cells, or PBMCs provided the cDNA or gDNA that served as material.

Per the original data handling: Nucleated cell number was recorded as an estimate derived from reference gene primer amplification. Profiled with immunoSEQ multiplex PCR; TCRdb holds only in-frame clones, not every one. V and J calls and clone size are as listed in that table; D and trimming were resolved from the DNA. The data hold 150,000 to 200,000 clones, with more than 75% observed a single time. The TCR was taken from a woman in her forties with COVID-19, enrolled during active disease. Specimen: peripheral blood.

Here the CDR3 reads CASSYRLAGGEGEQFF. DNA for the CDR3: TGTGCCAGCAGTTACCGACTAGCGGGAGGAGAGGGTGAGCAGTTCTTC. The chain employs TRBV6-5 and TRBJ2-1; 13 positions agree with TRBD2. With 2 bases clipped from V and 9 bases from J, the junction kept 7 bases outside the gene matches. Per the germline V gene, CDR1 is MNHEY and CDR2 is SVGAGI. The CDR3 totals 16 residues.